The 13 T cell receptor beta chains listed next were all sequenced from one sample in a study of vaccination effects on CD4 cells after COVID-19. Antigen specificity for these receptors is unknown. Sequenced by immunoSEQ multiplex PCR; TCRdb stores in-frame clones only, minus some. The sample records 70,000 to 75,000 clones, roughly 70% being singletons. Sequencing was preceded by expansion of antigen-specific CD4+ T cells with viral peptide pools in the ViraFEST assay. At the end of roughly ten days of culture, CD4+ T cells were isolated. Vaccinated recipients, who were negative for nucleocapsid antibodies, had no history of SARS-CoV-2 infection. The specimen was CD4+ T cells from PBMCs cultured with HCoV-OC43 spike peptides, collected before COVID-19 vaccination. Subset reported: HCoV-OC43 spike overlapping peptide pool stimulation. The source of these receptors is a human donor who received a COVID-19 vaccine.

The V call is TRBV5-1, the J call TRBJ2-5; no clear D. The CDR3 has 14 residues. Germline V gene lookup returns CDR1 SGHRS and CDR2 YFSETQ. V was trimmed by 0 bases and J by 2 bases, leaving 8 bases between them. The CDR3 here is CASSLEAGQETQYF. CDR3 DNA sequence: TGCGCCAGCAGCTTGGAGGCAGGTCAAGAGACCCAGTACTTC.

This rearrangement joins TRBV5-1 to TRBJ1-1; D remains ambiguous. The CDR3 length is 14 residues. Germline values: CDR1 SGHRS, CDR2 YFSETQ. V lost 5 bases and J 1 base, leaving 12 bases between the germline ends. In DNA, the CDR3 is TGCGCCAGCAGTAAGGAGGCGACGAACACTGAAGCTTTCTTT. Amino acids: CASSKEATNTEAFF.

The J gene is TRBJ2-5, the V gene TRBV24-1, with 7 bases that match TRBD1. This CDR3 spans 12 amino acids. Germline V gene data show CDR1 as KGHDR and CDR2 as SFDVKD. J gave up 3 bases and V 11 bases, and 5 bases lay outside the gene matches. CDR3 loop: CASHTGEETQYF. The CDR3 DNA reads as TGTGCCAGCCATACAGGGGAAGAGACCCAGTACTTC.

The CDR3 DNA sequence: TGCGCCAGCAGCGTGGGGTCAGGAAAGGACACCATATATTTT. Encoded protein: CASSVGSGKDTIYF. The chain combines TRBV5-1 with TRBJ1-3; D unresolved. The V and J ends lost 4 bases and 8 bases respectively, with 16 bases between them. Looked up from germline, CDR1 is SGHRS and CDR2 is YFSETQ. CDR3 size: 14 residues.

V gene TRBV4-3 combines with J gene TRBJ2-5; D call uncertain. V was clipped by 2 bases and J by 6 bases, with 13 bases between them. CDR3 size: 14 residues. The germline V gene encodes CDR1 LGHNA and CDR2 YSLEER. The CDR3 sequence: CASSQKYSQQTQYF. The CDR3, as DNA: TGCGCCAGCAGCCAAAAGTACTCGCAACAGACCCAGTACTTC.

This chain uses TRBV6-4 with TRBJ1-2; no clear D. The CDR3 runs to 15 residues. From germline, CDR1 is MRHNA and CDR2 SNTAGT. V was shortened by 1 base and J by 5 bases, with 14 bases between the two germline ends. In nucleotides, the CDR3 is TGTGCCAGCAGTGACTACGACAACCTCCCATATGGCTACACCTTC. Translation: CASSDYDNLPYGYTF.

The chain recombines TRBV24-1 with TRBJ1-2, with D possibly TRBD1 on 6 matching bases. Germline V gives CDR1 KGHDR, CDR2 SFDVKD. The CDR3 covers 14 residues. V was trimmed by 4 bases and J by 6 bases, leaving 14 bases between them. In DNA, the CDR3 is TGTGCCACCAGTGACGCCCGGACAGCGGATGGCTACACCTTC. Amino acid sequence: CATSDARTADGYTF.

CDR3 DNA sequence: TGCGCCAGCAGCTTGGGCCCAGGGGGGACTAATGAAAAACTGTTTTTT. Its protein is CASSLGPGGTNEKLFF. V is TRBV5-1 and J is TRBJ1-4, with 7 bases matching TRBD1. This CDR3 is 16 amino acids long. With 0 bases clipped from V and 2 bases from J, the junction kept 4 bases outside the gene matches. Germline lookup yields CDR1 SGHRS and CDR2 YFSETQ.

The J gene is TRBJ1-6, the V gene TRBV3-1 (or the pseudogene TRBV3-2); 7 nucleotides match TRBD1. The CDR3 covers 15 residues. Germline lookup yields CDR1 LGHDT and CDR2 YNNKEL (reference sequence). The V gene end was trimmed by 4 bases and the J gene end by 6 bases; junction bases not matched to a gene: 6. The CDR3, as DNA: TGTGCCAGCAGCCGGTCGACAGGGTCTAATTCACCCCTCCACTTT. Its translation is CASSRSTGSNSPLHF.

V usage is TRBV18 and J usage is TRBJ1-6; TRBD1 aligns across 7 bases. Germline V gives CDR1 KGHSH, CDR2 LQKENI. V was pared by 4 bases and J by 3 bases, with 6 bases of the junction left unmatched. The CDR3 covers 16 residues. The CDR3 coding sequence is TGTGCCAGCTCACTCATGGGACAGTACTATAATTCACCCCTCCACTTT. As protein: CASSLMGQYYNSPLHF.

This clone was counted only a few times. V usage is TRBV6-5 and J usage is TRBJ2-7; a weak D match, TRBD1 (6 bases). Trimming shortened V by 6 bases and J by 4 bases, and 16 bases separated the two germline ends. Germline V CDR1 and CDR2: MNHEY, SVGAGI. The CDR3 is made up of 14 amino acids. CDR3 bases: TGTGCCAGCAGATTAATACGGACAGCTTACGAGCAGTACGTC. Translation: CASRLIRTAYEQYV.

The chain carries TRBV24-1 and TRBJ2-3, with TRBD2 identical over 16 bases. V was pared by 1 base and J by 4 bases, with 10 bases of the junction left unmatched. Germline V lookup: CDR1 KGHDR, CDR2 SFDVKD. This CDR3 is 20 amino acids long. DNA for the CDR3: TGTGCCACCAGTGATTTCCCCTACGGGACTAGCGGGGGGGATCCAGATACGCAGTATTTT. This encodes CATSDFPYGTSGGDPDTQYF.

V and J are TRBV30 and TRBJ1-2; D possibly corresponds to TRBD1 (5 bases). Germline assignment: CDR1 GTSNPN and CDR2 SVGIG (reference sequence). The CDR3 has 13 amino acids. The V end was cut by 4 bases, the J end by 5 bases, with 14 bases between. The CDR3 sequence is CAWKAGGNYGYTF. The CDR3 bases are TGTGCCTGGAAGGCGGGGGGAAATTATGGCTACACCTTC.